One and the same sample provided the 2 T cell receptor beta chains below, sequenced in a study of cytomegalovirus exposure and HLA in healthy donors. Primers included in the PCR were 60 Vbeta and 13 Jbeta primers. The method was immunoSEQ multiplex PCR; TCRdb's version includes in-frame clones alone and lacks a portion of them. Found here are some 190,000 clones, around 78% of them singletons; the top ten hold around 14%. The sample was PBMCs. The receptors originated from a woman aged 25 to 39 in good health and CMV-seropositive.

This clone was seen more than once but under ten times. The chain is built from TRBV30 and TRBJ2-7; 9 bases match TRBD1. Trimming took 1 base from V and 5 from J; bases not matched to a gene: 9. CDR3 length: 15 amino acids. Germline lookup yields CDR1 GTSNPN and CDR2 SVGIG (reference sequence). CDR3 coding DNA: TGTGCCTGGAGTGAACGGGACAGGGCCACCAACGAGCAGTACTTC. Its translation is CAWSERDRATNEQYF.

This clone was counted once. The genes are TRBV2 and TRBJ2-2, with 12 nucleotides matching TRBD1. The CDR3 covers 17 residues. Germline assignment: CDR1 SNHLY and CDR2 FYNNEI. The trim removed 5 bases at V and 4 bases at J, leaving 8 bases unmatched. CDR3 residues: CASSRGDRGRITGELFF. The CDR3 DNA reads as TGTGCCAGCAGTCGGGGGGACAGGGGGCGCATCACCGGGGAGCTGTTTTTT. The entire variable domain, with the rest obtained from reference TRBV2 and TRBJ2-2, is as follows: EPEVTQTPSHQVTQMGQEVILRCVPISNHLYFYWYRQILGQKVEFLVSFYNNEISEKSEIFDDQFSVERPDGSNFTLKIRSTKLEDSAMYFCASSRGDRGRITGELFFGEGSRLTVL.